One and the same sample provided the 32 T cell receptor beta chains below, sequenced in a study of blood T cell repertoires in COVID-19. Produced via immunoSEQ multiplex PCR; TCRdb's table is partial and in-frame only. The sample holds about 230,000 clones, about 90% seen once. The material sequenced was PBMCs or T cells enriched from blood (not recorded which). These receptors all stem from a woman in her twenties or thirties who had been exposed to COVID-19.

The chain's CDR3 is CASSFLGGNTEAFF. In nucleotides, the CDR3 is TGTGCCAGCAGTTTTTTGGGGGGAAACACTGAAGCTTTCTTT. This chain connects TRBV27 to TRBJ1-1; maybe TRBD1 (5 bases). V lost 3 bases to trimming and J lost 2 bases, with 10 bases between them. The CDR3 has 14 residues. Germline V gene lookup returns CDR1 MNHEY and CDR2 SMNVEV (reference sequence).

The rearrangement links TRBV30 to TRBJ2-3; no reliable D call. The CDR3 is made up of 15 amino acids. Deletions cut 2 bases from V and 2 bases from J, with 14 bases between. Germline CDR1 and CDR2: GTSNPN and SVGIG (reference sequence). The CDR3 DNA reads TGTGCCTGGAGTTCGGGTGTGGCATTCACAGATACGCAGTATTTT. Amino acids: CAWSSGVAFTDTQYF.

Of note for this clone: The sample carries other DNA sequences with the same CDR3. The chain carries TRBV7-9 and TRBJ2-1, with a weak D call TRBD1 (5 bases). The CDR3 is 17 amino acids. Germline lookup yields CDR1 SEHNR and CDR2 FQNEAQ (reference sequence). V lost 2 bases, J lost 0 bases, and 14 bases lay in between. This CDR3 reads CASSLFGHQSSYNEQFF. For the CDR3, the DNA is TGTGCCAGCAGCTTATTCGGACACCAGAGCTCCTACAATGAGCAGTTCTTC.

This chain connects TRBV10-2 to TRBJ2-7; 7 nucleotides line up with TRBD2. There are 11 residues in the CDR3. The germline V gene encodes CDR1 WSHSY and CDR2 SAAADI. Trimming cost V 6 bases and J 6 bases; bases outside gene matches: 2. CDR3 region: CASRSGGEQYF. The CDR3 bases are TGCGCCAGCAGGTCGGGGGGCGAGCAGTACTTC.

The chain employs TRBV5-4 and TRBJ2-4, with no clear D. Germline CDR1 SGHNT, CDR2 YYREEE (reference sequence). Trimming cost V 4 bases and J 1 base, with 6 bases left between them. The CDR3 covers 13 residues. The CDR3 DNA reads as TGTGCCAGCAGCGATCGGGCCAAAAACATTCAGTACTTC. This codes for CASSDRAKNIQYF.

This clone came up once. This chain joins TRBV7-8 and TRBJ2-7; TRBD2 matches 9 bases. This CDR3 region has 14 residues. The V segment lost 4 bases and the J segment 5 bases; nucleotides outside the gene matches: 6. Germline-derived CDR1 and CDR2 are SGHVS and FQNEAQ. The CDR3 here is CASSSRWTSDEQYF. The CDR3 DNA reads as TGTGCCAGCAGCTCCCGATGGACTAGCGACGAGCAGTACTTC.

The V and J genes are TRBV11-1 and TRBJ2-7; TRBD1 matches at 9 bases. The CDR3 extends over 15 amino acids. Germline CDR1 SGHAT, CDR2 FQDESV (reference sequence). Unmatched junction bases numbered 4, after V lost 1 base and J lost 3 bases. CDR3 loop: CASSLERGQGYEQYF. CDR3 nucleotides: TGTGCCAGCAGCTTAGAGAGGGGACAGGGCTACGAGCAGTACTTC. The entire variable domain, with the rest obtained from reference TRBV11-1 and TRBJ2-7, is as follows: EAEVAQSPRYKITEKSQAVAFWCDPISGHATLYWYRQILGQGPELLVQFQDESVVDDSQLPKDRFSAERLKGVDSTLKIQPAELGDSAMYLCASSLERGQGYEQYFGPGTRLTVT.

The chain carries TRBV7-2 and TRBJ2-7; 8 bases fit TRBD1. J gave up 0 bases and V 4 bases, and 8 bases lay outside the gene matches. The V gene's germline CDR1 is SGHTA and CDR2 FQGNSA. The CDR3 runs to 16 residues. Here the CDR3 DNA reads TGTGCCAGCAGCTCAGAGGGGACAGGACGCTCCTACGAGCAGTACTTC. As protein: CASSSEGTGRSYEQYF.

The CDR3 is CASSDLFTDTQYF. Written as DNA, the CDR3 is TGTGCCAGCAGTGACCTATTCACAGATACGCAGTATTTT. V usage is TRBV2 and J usage is TRBJ2-3; D is unclear. With 3 bases removed from V and 2 bases from J, the gap between germline ends came to 6 bases. Germline V CDR1 and CDR2: SNHLY, FYNNEI. The CDR3 loop spans 13 amino acids.

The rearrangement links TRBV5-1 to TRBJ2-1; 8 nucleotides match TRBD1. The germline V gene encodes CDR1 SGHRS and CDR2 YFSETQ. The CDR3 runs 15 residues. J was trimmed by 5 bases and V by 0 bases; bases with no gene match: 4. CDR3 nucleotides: TGCGCCAGCAGCTTGGGAACAGGGGGGCACAATGAGCAGTTCTTC. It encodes CASSLGTGGHNEQFF.

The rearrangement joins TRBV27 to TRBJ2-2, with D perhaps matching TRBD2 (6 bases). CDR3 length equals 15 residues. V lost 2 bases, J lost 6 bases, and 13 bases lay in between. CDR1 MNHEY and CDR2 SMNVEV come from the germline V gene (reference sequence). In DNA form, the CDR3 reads TGTGCCAGCAGTTTAACCCTGGGAGGTGCCGGGGAGCTGTTTTTT. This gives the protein CASSLTLGGAGELFF.

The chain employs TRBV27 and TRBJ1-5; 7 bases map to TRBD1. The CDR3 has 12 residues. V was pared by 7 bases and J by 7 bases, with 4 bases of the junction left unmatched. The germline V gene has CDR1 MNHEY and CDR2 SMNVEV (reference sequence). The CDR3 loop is CASKQGEQPQHF. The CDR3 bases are TGTGCCAGCAAGCAGGGGGAACAGCCCCAGCATTTT.

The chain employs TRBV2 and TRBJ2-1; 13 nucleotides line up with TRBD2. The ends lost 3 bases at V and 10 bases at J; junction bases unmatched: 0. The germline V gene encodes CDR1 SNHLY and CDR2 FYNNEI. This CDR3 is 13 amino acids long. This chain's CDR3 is CASSEGLAGEQFF. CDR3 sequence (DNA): TGTGCCAGCAGTGAGGGACTAGCGGGGGAGCAGTTCTTC.

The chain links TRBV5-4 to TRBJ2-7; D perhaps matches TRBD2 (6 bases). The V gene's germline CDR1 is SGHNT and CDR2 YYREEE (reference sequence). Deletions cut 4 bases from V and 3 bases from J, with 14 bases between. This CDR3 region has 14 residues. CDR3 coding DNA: TGTGCCAGCAGCCCGACTAGTTCCATCTACGAGCAGTACTTC. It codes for CASSPTSSIYEQYF. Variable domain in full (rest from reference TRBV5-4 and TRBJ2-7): ETGVTQSPTHLIKTRGQQVTLRCSSQSGHNTVSWYQQALGQGPQFIFQYYREEENGRGNFPPRFSGLQFPNYSSELNVNALELDDSALYLCASSPTSSIYEQYFGPGTRLTVT.

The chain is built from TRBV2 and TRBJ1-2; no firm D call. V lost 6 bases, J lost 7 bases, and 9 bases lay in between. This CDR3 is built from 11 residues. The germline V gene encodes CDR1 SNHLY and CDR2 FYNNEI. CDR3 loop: CASRESGGYTF. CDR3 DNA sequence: TGTGCCAGCAGGGAGAGTGGTGGCTACACCTTC.

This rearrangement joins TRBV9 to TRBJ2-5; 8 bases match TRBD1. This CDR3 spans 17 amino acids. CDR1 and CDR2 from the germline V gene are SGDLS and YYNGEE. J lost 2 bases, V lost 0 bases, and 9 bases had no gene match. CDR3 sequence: CASSVGPADRAQETQYF. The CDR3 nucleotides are TGTGCCAGCAGCGTAGGCCCGGCGGACAGGGCGCAAGAGACCCAGTACTTC.

This CDR3 is CASSRDRVVGSTEAFF. The CDR3, as DNA: TGCGCCAGCAGTCGGGACAGGGTGGTGGGCAGCACTGAAGCTTTCTTT. The chain combines TRBV5-1 with TRBJ1-1; 9 nucleotides line up with TRBD1. The J segment lost 4 bases and the V segment lost 5 bases, leaving 12 bases of the junction unmatched. Germline CDR1 reads SGHRS; CDR2 reads YFSETQ. This CDR3 has 16 amino acids. Full variable domain (missing parts from reference TRBV5-1 and TRBJ1-1): KAGVTQTPRYLIKTRGQQVTLSCSPISGHRSVSWYQQTPGQGLQFLFEYFSETQRNKGNFPGRFSGRQFSNSRSEMNVSTLELGDSALYLCASSRDRVVGSTEAFFGQGTRLTVV.

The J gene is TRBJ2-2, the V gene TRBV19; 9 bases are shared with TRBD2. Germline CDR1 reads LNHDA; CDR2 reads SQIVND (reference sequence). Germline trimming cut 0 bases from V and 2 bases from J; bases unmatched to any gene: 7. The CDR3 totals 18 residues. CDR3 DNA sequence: TGTGCCAGTAGTATAGATAGGCTAGCGGGGCGTAACACCGGGGAGCTGTTTTTT. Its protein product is CASSIDRLAGRNTGELFF.

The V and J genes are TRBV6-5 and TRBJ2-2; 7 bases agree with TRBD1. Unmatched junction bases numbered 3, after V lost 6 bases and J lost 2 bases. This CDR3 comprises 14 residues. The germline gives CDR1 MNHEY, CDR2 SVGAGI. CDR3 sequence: CASSDRENTGELFF. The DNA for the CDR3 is TGTGCCAGCAGCGACAGGGAAAACACCGGGGAGCTGTTTTTT.

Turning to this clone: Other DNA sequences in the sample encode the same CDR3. The CDR3 DNA is TGCGCCAGCAGAGCTAGTGGCACCGGGGAGCTGTTTTTT. Encoded protein: CASRASGTGELFF. This chain links TRBV10-1 with TRBJ2-2, with unresolved D. Per germline, CDR1 WNHNN and CDR2 SYGVQD (reference sequence). V lost 6 bases, J lost 4 bases, and 9 bases lay in between. The CDR3 consists of 13 residues.

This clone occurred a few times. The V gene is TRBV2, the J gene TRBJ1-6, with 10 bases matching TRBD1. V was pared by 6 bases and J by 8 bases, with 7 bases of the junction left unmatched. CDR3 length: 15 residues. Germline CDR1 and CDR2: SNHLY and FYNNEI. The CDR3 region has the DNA TGTGCCAGCAGCGGTGACAGGGGGCCGGATTCACCCCTCCACTTT. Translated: CASSGDRGPDSPLHF.

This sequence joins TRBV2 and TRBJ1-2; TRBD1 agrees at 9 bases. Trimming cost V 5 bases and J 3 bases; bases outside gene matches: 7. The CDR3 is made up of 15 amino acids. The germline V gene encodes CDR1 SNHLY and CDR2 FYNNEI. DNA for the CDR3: TGTGCCAGCAGTTCGGACAGGGGTATTGACTATGGCTACACCTTC. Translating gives CASSSDRGIDYGYTF.

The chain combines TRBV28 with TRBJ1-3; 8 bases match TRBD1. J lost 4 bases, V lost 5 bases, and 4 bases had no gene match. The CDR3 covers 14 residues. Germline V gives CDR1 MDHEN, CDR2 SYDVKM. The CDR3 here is CASSATGGGNTIYF. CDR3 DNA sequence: TGTGCCAGCAGTGCAACAGGGGGAGGAAACACCATATATTTT.

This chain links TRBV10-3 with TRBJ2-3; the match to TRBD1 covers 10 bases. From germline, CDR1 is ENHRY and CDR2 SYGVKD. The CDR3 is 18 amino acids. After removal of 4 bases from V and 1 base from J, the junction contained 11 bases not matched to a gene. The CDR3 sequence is CAISGSSTGGARTDTQYF. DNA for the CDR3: TGTGCCATCAGTGGTTCCTCGACAGGGGGCGCTCGCACAGATACGCAGTATTTT.

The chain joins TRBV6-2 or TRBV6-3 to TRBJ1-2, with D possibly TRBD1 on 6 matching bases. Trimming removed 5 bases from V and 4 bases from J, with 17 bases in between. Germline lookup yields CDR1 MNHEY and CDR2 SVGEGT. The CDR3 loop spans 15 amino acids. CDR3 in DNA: TGTGCCAGCAGTCCCAGTAGGACAGTTCTCTATGGCTACACCTTC. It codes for CASSPSRTVLYGYTF.

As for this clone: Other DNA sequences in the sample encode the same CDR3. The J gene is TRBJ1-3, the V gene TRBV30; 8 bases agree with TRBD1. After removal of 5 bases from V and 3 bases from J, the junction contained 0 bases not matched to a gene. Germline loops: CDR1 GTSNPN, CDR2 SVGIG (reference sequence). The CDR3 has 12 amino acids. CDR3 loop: CAWGTGGNTIYF. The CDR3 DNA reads TGTGCCTGGGGGACAGGTGGAAACACCATATATTTT.

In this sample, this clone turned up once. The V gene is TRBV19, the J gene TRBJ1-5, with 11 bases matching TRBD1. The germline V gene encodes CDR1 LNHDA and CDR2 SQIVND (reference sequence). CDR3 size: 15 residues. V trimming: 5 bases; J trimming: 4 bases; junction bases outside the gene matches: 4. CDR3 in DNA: TGTGCCAGTAGTCTAGGACAGGGGGCGAATCAGCCCCAGCATTTT. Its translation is CASSLGQGANQPQHF. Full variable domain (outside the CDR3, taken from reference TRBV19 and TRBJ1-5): DGGITQSPKYLFRKEGQNVTLSCEQNLNHDAMYWYRQDPGQGLRLIYYSQIVNDFQKGDIAEGYSVSREKKESFPLTVTSAQKNPTAFYLCASSLGQGANQPQHFGDGTRLSIL.

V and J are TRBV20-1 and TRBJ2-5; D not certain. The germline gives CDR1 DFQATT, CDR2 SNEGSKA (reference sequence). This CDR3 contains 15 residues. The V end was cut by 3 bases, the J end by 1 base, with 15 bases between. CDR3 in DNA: TGCAGTGCTAGTGAAGGCGGAACCGCCCAAGAGACCCAGTACTTC. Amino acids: CSASEGGTAQETQYF.

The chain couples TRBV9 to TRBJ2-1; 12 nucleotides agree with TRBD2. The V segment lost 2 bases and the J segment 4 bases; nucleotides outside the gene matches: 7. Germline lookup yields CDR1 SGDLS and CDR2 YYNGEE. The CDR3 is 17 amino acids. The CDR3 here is CASSVSRTSGDYNEQFF. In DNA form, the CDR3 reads TGTGCCAGCAGCGTCTCTAGGACTAGCGGGGATTACAATGAGCAGTTCTTC.

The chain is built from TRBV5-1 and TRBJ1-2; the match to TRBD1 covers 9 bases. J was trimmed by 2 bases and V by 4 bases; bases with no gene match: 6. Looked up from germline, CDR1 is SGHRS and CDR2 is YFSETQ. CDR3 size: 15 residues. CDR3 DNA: TGCGCCAGCAGCCCAGGGGACAGGGTCAACTATGGCTACACCTTC. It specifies CASSPGDRVNYGYTF.

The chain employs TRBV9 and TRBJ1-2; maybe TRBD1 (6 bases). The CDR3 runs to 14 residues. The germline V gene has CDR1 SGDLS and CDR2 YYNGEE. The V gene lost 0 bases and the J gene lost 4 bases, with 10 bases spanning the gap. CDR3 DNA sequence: TGTGCCAGCAGCGTAGCTACAGGGTCCTATGGCTACACCTTC. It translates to CASSVATGSYGYTF.

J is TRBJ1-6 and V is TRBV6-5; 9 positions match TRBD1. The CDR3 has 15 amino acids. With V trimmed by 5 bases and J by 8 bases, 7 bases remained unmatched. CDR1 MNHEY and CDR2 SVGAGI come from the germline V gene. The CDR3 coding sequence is TGTGCCAGCAGTAATACAGGGGGCGATGATTCACCCCTCCACTTT. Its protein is CASSNTGGDDSPLHF.